This is a list of T cell receptor beta chains from one sample in a study of blood T cells in healthy people across ages. TCRdb fed the 5' RACE reads into MiXCR, producing one record per CDR3 protein. The top ten hold 30% of the sample, which has hundreds of thousands of distinct CDR3 sequences, 40% to 45% seen once. Sequencing used blood. Receptors were obtained from a man of 80 years or more in good health. Each CDR3 is given with its conserved first and last residue. The D gene is left open where the match is weak. Expanded clones get a size class; other rows say once, few or many, or leave the size out.

abundance	d_gene	v_gene	j_gene	CDR3aa	CDR3nt
once	.	TRBV20-1	TRBJ2-5	CSASFPLGVSVETQYF	TGCAGTGCTAGCTTCCCCCTAGGGGTATCGGTAGAGACCCAGTACTTC
.	.	TRBV11-2	TRBJ1-2	CASSLDLTVSYGYTF	TGTGCCAGCAGCTTAGATCTTACGGTTTCCTATGGCTACACCTTC
.	.	TRBV15	TRBJ2-1	CATNLDNTGNEQFF	TGTGCCACCAACTTAGATAATACAGGGAATGAGCAGTTCTTC
.	TRBD1	TRBV27	TRBJ2-1	CASSAPHRGFYNEQFF	TGTGCCAGCAGTGCCCCACACAGGGGATTCTACAATGAGCAGTTCTTC
few	.	TRBV21-1	TRBJ2-7	CASSAPGGGDSYEQYF	TGTGCCAGCAGCGCCCCAGGCGGGGGCGATTCCTACGAGCAGTACTTC
.	.	TRBV20-1	TRBJ2-1	CSAPRTTSSYNEQFF	TGCAGTGCCCCAAGGACGACTAGCTCCTACAATGAGCAGTTCTTC
.	.	TRBV7-9	TRBJ1-5	CASSLAGGAGNQPQHF	TGTGCCAGCAGCTTAGCGGGGGGCGCGGGCAATCAGCCCCAGCATTTT
.	TRBD2	TRBV20-1	TRBJ2-1	CSARPSGSWNEQFF	TGCAGTGCTAGGCCTAGCGGGAGCTGGAATGAGCAGTTCTTC
.	TRBD1	TRBV18	TRBJ1-6	CASSPPDRGNSPLHF	TGTGCCAGCTCACCACCGGACAGGGGTAATTCACCCCTCCACTTT
many	TRBD2	TRBV6-2/TRBV6-3	TRBJ2-7	CASSGGTSGRRYEQYF	TGTGCCAGCAGCGGCGGGACTAGCGGGAGGAGGTACGAGCAGTACTTC
.	TRBD2	TRBV10-1	TRBJ2-1	CASCPTSGPNSEQFF	TGCGCCAGCTGTCCGACTAGCGGACCTAACAGTGAGCAGTTCTTC
.	TRBD2	TRBV3-1	TRBJ2-5	CASSQAGGQFRETQYF	TGTGCCAGCAGCCAGGCGGGGGGGCAATTCAGGGAGACCCAGTACTTC
.	.	TRBV20-1	TRBJ1-2	CSARDPVYGYTF	TGCAGTGCTAGAGATCCGGTGTATGGCTACACCTTC
few	.	TRBV4-2	TRBJ2-1	CASSQDLDTSYNEQFF	TGTGCCAGCAGCCAAGACTTAGACACCTCCTACAATGAGCAGTTCTTC
few	.	TRBV27	TRBJ2-7	CASSFLGGGKTYEQYF	TGTGCCAGCAGTTTCTTGGGCGGAGGTAAAACCTACGAGCAGTACTTC
.	.	TRBV6-5	TRBJ1-2	CASSYGRATNYGHTF	TGTGCCAGCAGTTACGGCCGGGCTACTAACTATGGCCACACCTTC
.	TRBD2	TRBV20-1	TRBJ2-5	CSAVRRRGDTETQYF	TGCAGTGCCGTACGTCGGCGGGGGGATACGGAGACCCAGTACTTC
.	TRBD2	TRBV20-1	TRBJ2-3	CSATSGSSYDTQYF	TGCAGTGCAACTAGCGGGAGCAGTTATGATACGCAGTATTTT
.	.	TRBV21-1	TRBJ2-5	CASSKGGGGWEQYF	TGTGCCAGCAGCAAAGGAGGGGGAGGGTGGGAGCAGTACTTC
.	.	TRBV3-1	TRBJ2-7	CASSQSAGLVYEQYF	TGTGCCAGCAGCCAATCGGCAGGTTTGGTCTACGAGCAGTACTTC
.	.	TRBV5-1	TRBJ2-5	CASSRQGPGETQYF	TGCGCCAGCAGTCGGCAGGGGCCGGGGGAGACCCAGTACTTC
.	TRBD2	TRBV7-8	TRBJ2-7	CASSFSELAGTYEQYF	TGTGCCAGCAGCTTCTCCGAGCTAGCGGGGACCTACGAGCAGTACTTC
few	TRBD2	TRBV6-4	TRBJ2-6	CASSEEVSGFGSGANVLTF	TGTGCCAGCAGTGAAGAGGTTAGCGGGTTCGGCTCTGGGGCCAACGTCCTGACTTTC
many	TRBD2	TRBV6-4	TRBJ2-1	CASRGVGTSGRREQFF	TGTGCCAGCAGGGGGGTAGGGACTAGCGGGAGACGTGAGCAGTTCTTC
.	TRBD2	TRBV20-1	TRBJ2-5	CSASSAGALKNEQYF	TGCAGTGCTAGTTCAGCGGGAGCTTTGAAGAATGAGCAGTACTTC
.	.	TRBV7-2	TRBJ2-3	CASSLMGQGTDMQYF	TGTGCCAGTAGCTTAATGGGCCAGGGCACAGATATGCAGTATTTT
.	.	TRBV14	TRBJ2-2	CASSQDLDGRRTGELFF	TGTGCCAGCAGCCAAGACTTGGACGGGAGACGGACCGGGGAGCTGTTTTTT
few	.	TRBV7-9	TRBJ2-5	CASSLVLLETQYF	TGTGCCAGCAGCTTAGTTTTGTTGGAGACCCAGTACTTC
few	.	TRBV6-2/TRBV6-3	TRBJ2-1	CASSAFPYNEQFF	TGTGCCAGCAGTGCCTTCCCCTACAATGAGCAGTTCTTC
few	.	TRBV11-3	TRBJ2-5	CASSLYALETQYF	TGTGCCAGCAGCCTATACGCCCTCGAGACCCAGTACTTC
.	TRBD2	TRBV4-3	TRBJ2-1	CASSQEYGGRVVYNEQFF	TGCGCCAGCAGCCAAGAATATGGCGGGAGAGTAGTGTACAATGAGCAGTTCTTC
.	.	TRBV10-3	TRBJ2-4	CAISPDTDRKNIQNF	TGTGCCATCTCACCGGACACGGACAGAAAAAACATTCAGAACTTC
many	.	TRBV10-3	TRBJ2-3	CAISDYQDTQYF	TGTGCCATCAGTGATTACCAGGATACGCAGTATTTT
few	.	TRBV28	TRBJ1-1	CASSLRVNTEAFF	TGTGCCAGCAGTTTAAGAGTGAACACTGAAGCTTTCTTT
.	TRBD1	TRBV6-1	TRBJ2-1	CASSEVRTGKQFF	TGTGCCAGCAGTGAAGTAAGGACAGGGAAGCAGTTCTTC
.	TRBD1	TRBV4-2	TRBJ2-5	CASSQGTGNSQETQYF	TGTGCCAGCAGCCAAGGGACAGGGAACTCACAAGAGACCCAGTACTTC
few	.	TRBV6-4	TRBJ2-1	CASSVGAGAPYNEQFF	TGTGCCAGCAGTGTAGGGGCGGGGGCCCCCTACAATGAGCAGTTCTTC
.	TRBD2	TRBV12-3/TRBV12-4	TRBJ2-5	CASSLLAGSREQYF	TGTGCCAGCAGTTTACTAGCGGGATCAAGGGAGCAGTACTTC
.	.	TRBV5-1	TRBJ2-5	CASSLYDLQETQYF	TGTGCCAGCAGCTTATACGACCTTCAAGAGACCCAGTACTTC
.	.	TRBV20-1	TRBJ2-5	CSARGSGAAQETQYF	TGCAGTGCTAGGGGTTCTGGGGCAGCCCAAGAGACCCAGTACTTC
.	TRBD2	TRBV6-6	TRBJ2-3	CASRSSGRASDTQYF	TGTGCCAGCAGATCGAGCGGGAGGGCCTCGGATACGCAGTATTTT
.	TRBD1	TRBV6-5	TRBJ2-1	CASSYALTGDEQFF	TGTGCCAGCAGTTACGCCCTTACAGGGGATGAGCAGTTCTTC
once	.	TRBV27	TRBJ2-3	CAGTEGDTQYF	TGTGCCGGCACCGAGGGAGATACGCAGTATTTT
.	TRBD2	TRBV24-1	TRBJ2-1	CATSDPRREASYNEQFF	TGTGCCACCAGTGATCCTCGGCGGGAGGCTTCCTACAATGAGCAGTTCTTC
.	.	TRBV7-7	TRBJ2-1	CASSLALQGSGYNEQFF	TGTGCCAGCAGCTTAGCCTTACAGGGATCGGGATACAATGAGCAGTTCTTC